This T cell receptor beta chain comes out of a study of blood T cell repertoires in COVID-19. Germline CDR1 reads SGHTA; CDR2 reads FQGNSA. There are 14 residues in the CDR3. Trimming pared 3 bases from V and 5 bases from J, leaving 13 bases between. Sequencing was performed with immunoSEQ multiplex PCR; in TCRdb, only in-frame clones are kept and a portion is missing. This table has 300,000 to 400,000 clones, roughly 86% appearing once. Specimen: peripheral blood. The TCR comes from a man aged 30 to 45 with COVID-19, enrolled during active disease. The chain recombines TRBV7-2 with TRBJ2-5, with D possibly matching TRBD1 (6 bases). The CDR3 reads CASSFIDRRETQYF. In nucleotides, the CDR3 is TGTGCCAGCAGCTTCATTGACAGGCGGGAGACCCAGTACTTC. The variable domain in full, with the rest retrieved from reference TRBV7-2 and TRBJ2-5, is GAGVSQSPSNKVTEKGKDVELRCDPISGHTALYWYRQSLGQGLEFLIYFQGNSAPDKSGLPSDRFSAERTGGSVSTLTIQRTQQEDSAVYLCASSFIDRRETQYFGPGTRLLVL.